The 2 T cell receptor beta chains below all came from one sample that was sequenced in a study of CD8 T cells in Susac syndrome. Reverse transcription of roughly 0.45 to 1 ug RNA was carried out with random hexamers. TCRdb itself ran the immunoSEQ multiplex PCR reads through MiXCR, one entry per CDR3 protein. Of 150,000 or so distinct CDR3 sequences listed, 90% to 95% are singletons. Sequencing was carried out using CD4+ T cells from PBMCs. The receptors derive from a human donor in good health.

CDR3 in DNA: TGTGCCTGGAGTGCTACAACTAGCGTCACCGGGGAGCTGTTTTTT. Its protein is CAWSATTSVTGELFF. This chain uses TRBV30 with TRBJ2-2; 7 nucleotides match TRBD2. This CDR3 has 15 amino acids. Germline CDR1 reads GTSNPN; CDR2 reads SVGIG (reference sequence). Trimming at V came to 1 base and at J to 4 bases, leaving 6 bases not matched to a gene.

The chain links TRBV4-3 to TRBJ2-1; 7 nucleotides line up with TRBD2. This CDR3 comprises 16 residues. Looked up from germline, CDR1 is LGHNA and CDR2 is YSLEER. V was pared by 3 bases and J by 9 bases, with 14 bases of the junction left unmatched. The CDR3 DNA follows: TGCGCCAGCAGCCAGATGGGAATGACTAGCAGCGTTGAGCAGTTCTTC. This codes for CASSQMGMTSSVEQFF.